The next 14 T cell receptor beta chains were all read from a single sample in a study of cytomegalovirus exposure and HLA in healthy donors. Use of 60 Vbeta and 13 Jbeta primers characterized the PCR. TCRdb's copy holds only in-frame clones and misses some; the assay was immunoSEQ multiplex PCR. The sample lists about 130,000 clones; about 8.5% were seen once. Sequencing used PBMCs. The source of these receptors is a middle-aged man in good health and CMV-seronegative.

This chain connects TRBV7-9 to TRBJ2-7, with a tentative D call TRBD1 (5 bases). Trimming removed 0 bases from V and 6 bases from J, with 18 bases in between. The CDR3 has 16 amino acids. Per germline, CDR1 SEHNR and CDR2 FQNEAQ (reference sequence). As DNA, the CDR3 is TGTGCCAGCAGCTTAGCGGCAGGGAAAGGGGAACGCGAGCAGTACTTC. Its protein product is CASSLAAGKGEREQYF.

The chain joins TRBV27 to TRBJ2-7, with 7 positions matching TRBD2. In germline, CDR1 is MNHEY, CDR2 SMNVEV (reference sequence). The CDR3 is 13 residues long. Trimming at V came to 7 bases and at J to 5 bases, leaving 8 bases not matched to a gene. Here the CDR3 reads CASTPRGYNEQYF. The CDR3, as DNA: TGTGCCAGCACCCCGCGGGGGTATAACGAGCAGTACTTC.

This clone was seen a handful of times. J is TRBJ2-2 and V is TRBV4-2; 7 nucleotides align to TRBD2. J lost 4 bases, V lost 5 bases, and 13 bases had no gene match. Germline V gene lookup returns CDR1 LGHNA and CDR2 YNFKEQ. The CDR3 is 17 amino acids. The CDR3 protein is CASSVEGLAAGTGELFF. The CDR3 nucleotides read TGTGCCAGCAGCGTGGAGGGTCTAGCGGCGGGCACCGGGGAGCTGTTTTTT.

This clone turned up a few times. The chain recombines TRBV19 with TRBJ1-3; a possible D gene is TRBD1 (6 bases). Germline loops: CDR1 LNHDA, CDR2 SQIVND (reference sequence). This CDR3 spans 14 amino acids. V gave up 8 bases and J gave up 1 base, with 12 bases separating them. The CDR3 is CASRQEVSGNTIYF. The CDR3 DNA reads TGTGCCAGTCGACAGGAGGTTTCTGGAAACACCATATATTTT.

The sample holds a few counts of this clone. The rearrangement links TRBV27 to TRBJ2-1, with 11 bases that match TRBD2. The CDR3 runs to 16 residues. Germline CDR1 and CDR2: MNHEY and SMNVEV (reference sequence). The J segment lost 7 bases and the V segment lost 5 bases, leaving 10 bases of the junction unmatched. Written as DNA, the CDR3 is TGTGCCAGCAGTCCCATAGGGGCTAGCGGGAGGAATGAGCAGTTCTTC. Translated, it gives CASSPIGASGRNEQFF.

This clone has only a few counts. The CDR3 nucleotides are TGTGCCAGCAGCTTTACAGGCTCTGAAAAACTGTTTTTT. Translation gives CASSFTGSEKLFF. This chain links TRBV7-9 with TRBJ1-4; perhaps TRBD1 as D (5 bases). V dropped 3 bases and J dropped 7 bases, with 9 bases sitting between them. The CDR3 has 13 amino acids. CDR1 and CDR2 from the germline V gene are SEHNR and FQNEAQ (reference sequence).

The chain links TRBV7-9 to TRBJ2-1; the D gene is possibly TRBD2 (6 bases). V shed 5 bases and J shed 0 bases, with 14 bases lying between them. The length of the CDR3 is 16 residues. Germline loops: CDR1 SEHNR, CDR2 FQNEAQ (reference sequence). The CDR3 spells CASSGTRGSSYNEQFF. Here the CDR3 DNA reads TGTGCCAGCAGCGGGACTCGAGGGAGCTCCTACAATGAGCAGTTCTTC.

Comment on this clone: Its ends do not fully match the called genes, so a read error is possible. The genes are TRBV4-1 and TRBJ2-2, with 8 nucleotides matching TRBD1. Germline V gene sequence: CDR1 MGHRA, CDR2 YSYEKL. This CDR3 comprises 14 residues. Here the CDR3 reads CASRQDRGTGELFF. The CDR3 DNA reads as TGCGCCAGCAGACAAGACAGGGGCACCGGGGAGCTGTTTTTT.

The chain employs TRBV7-8 and TRBJ1-3; 10 nucleotides agree with TRBD1. This CDR3 spans 16 amino acids. Germline CDR1 reads SGHVS; CDR2 reads FQNEAQ. V trimming: 3 bases; J trimming: 4 bases; junction bases outside the gene matches: 6. For the CDR3, the DNA is TGTGCCAGCAGCTTCTGGACAGGGGGGTCGGGAAACACCATATATTTT. Translating gives CASSFWTGGSGNTIYF.

The chain is built from TRBV9 and TRBJ2-7, with 7 bases matching TRBD1. Per the germline V gene, CDR1 is SGDLS and CDR2 is YYNGEE. J was trimmed by 4 bases and V by 4 bases; bases with no gene match: 8. The CDR3 length is 14 residues. CDR3 coding DNA: TGTGCCAGCAGCCCCCGGGACAGTTCATACGAGCAGTACTTC. This translates into CASSPRDSSYEQYF.

The chain has TRBV19 and TRBJ1-2, with D hard to call. The ends were cut back, 4 bases at V and 8 bases at J, with 11 bases in the middle. The CDR3 loop spans 12 amino acids. CDR1 and CDR2 (germline): LNHDA, SQIVND (reference sequence). CDR3 DNA sequence: TGTGCCAGTAGTACGGACGCGGGGGGCTACACCTTC. Translation gives CASSTDAGGYTF.

There are a few counts of this clone. The V call is TRBV5-1, the J call TRBJ1-6; D is possibly TRBD1 (5 bases). The CDR3 consists of 14 residues. Trimming pared 4 bases from V and 10 bases from J, leaving 15 bases between. CDR1 is SGHRS and CDR2 is YFSETQ in the germline V gene. Here the CDR3 reads CASSAGLPESPLHF. For the CDR3, the DNA is TGCGCCAGCAGCGCGGGACTCCCCGAGTCACCCCTCCACTTT.

The genes are TRBV19 and TRBJ2-7; 14 positions agree with TRBD2. CDR3 size: 16 residues. Germline V CDR1 and CDR2: LNHDA, SQIVND (reference sequence). With 4 bases clipped from V and 4 bases from J, the junction kept 6 bases outside the gene matches. The CDR3 here is CASSRTSGGLGYEQYF. For the CDR3, the DNA is TGTGCCAGTAGTAGGACTAGCGGGGGGCTCGGGTACGAGCAGTACTTC.

This clone was seen a few times. The J gene is TRBJ1-6, the V gene TRBV18; TRBD1 aligns across 9 bases. Trimming at V came to 3 bases and at J to 11 bases, leaving 5 bases not matched to a gene. Germline-derived CDR1 and CDR2 are KGHSH and LQKENI. The CDR3 is 14 amino acids. This chain's CDR3 is CASSPGQGTPPLHF. CDR3 DNA sequence: TGTGCCAGCTCACCCGGACAGGGGACACCACCCCTCCACTTT.